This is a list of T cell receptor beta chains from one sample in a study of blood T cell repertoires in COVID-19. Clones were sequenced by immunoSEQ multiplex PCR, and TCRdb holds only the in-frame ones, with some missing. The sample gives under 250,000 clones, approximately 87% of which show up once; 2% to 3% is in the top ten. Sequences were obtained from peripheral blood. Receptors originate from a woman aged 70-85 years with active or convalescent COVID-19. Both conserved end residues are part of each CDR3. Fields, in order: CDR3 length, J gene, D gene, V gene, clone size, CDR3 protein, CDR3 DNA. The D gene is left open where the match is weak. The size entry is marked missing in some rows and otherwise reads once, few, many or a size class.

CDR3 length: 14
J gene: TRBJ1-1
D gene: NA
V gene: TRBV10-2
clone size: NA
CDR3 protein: CASSGQVRETEAFF
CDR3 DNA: TGCGCCAGCAGTGGGCAGGTACGTGAGACTGAAGCTTTCTTT

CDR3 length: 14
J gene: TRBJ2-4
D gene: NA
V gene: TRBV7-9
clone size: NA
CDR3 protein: CASSLSPISGIQYF
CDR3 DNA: TGTGCCAGCAGCTTGAGTCCAATCTCGGGCATTCAGTACTTC

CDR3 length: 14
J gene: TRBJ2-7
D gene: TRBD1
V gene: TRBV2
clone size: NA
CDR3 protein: CASSVGDSYYEQYF
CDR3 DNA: TGTGCCAGCAGCGTGGGGGACAGCTACTACGAGCAGTACTTC

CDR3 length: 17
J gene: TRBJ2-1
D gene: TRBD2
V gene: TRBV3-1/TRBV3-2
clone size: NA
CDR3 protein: CASSPPTGTSGYNEQFF
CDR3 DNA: TGTGCCAGCAGCCCACCGACCGGGACTAGCGGATACAATGAGCAGTTCTTC

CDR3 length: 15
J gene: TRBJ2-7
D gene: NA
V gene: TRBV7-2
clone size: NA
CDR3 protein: CASSWVTGPSYEQYF
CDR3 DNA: TGTGCCAGCAGCTGGGTCACAGGGCCGTCCTACGAGCAGTACTTC

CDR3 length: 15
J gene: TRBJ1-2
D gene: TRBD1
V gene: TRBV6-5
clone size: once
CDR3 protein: CASSYSTGVLGGYTF
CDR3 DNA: TGTGCCAGCAGTTACTCAACAGGGGTATTGGGTGGCTACACCTTC

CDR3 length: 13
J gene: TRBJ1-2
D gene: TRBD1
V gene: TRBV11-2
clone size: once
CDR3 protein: CASTQGGGYGYTF
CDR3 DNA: TGTGCCAGCACCCAGGGGGGAGGCTATGGCTACACCTTC

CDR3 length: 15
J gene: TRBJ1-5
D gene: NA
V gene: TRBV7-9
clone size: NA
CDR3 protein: CASSLGGTVNQPQHF
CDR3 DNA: TGTGCCAGCAGCTTAGGCGGGACGGTCAATCAGCCCCAGCATTTT

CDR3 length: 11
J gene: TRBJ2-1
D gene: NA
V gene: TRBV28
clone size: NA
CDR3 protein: CCSGSYNEQFF
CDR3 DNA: TGTTGCAGCGGCTCCTACAATGAGCAGTTCTTC

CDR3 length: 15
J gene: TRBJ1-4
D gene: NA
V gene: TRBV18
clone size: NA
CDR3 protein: CASSPWGDLNEKLFF
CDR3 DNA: TGTGCCAGCTCCCCGTGGGGGGACCTTAATGAAAAACTGTTTTTT

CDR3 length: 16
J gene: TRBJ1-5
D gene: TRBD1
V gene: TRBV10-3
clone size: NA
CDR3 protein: CAIGDIKRQGHQPQHF
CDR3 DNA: TGTGCCATCGGGGACATCAAAAGACAGGGTCATCAGCCCCAGCATTTT

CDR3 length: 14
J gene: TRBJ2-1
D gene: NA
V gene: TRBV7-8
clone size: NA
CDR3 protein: CASSFEFSYNEQFF
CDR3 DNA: TGTGCCAGCAGCTTTGAGTTTTCCTACAATGAGCAGTTCTTC

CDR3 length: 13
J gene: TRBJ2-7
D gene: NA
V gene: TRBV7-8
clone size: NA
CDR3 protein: CASSLMENYEQYF
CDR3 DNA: TGTGCCAGCAGCTTAATGGAGAACTACGAGCAGTACTTC

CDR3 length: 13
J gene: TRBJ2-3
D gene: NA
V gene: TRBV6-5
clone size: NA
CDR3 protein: CASSTPRGDTQYF
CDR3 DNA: TGTGCCAGCAGTACCCCCCGGGGAGATACGCAGTATTTT

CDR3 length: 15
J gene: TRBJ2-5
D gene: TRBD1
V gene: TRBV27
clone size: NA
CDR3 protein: CASSFLGQGGVTQYF
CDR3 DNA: TGTGCCAGCAGTTTTCTCGGACAGGGTGGGGTGACCCAGTACTTC

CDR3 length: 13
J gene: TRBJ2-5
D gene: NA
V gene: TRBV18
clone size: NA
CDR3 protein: CASLERVQETQYF
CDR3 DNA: TGTGCCAGCCTCGAGCGGGTTCAAGAGACCCAGTACTTC

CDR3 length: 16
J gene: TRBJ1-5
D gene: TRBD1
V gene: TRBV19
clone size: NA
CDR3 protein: CASSPLPGTGGQPQHF
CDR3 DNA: TGTGCCAGTAGTCCCCTCCCCGGGACAGGTGGTCAGCCCCAGCATTTT

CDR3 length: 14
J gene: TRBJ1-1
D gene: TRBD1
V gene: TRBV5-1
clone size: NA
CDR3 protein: CASSSLPGQGEAFF
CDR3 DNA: TGCGCCAGCAGCTCCCTACCGGGACAGGGGGAAGCTTTCTTT

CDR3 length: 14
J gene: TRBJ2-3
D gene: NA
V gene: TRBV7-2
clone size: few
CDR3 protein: CASSLAYSTDTQYF
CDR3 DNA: TGTGCCAGCAGCTTAGCGTATAGCACAGATACGCAGTATTTT

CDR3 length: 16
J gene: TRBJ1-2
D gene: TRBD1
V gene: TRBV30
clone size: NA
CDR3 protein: CAWESPGTGGHYGYTF
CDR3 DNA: TGTGCCTGGGAATCACCCGGGACAGGGGGACACTATGGCTACACCTTC

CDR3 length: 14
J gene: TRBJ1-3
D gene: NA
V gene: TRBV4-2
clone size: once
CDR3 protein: CASSPPTGGGTIYF
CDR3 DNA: TGTGCCAGCAGCCCTCCTACGGGGGGAGGCACCATATATTTT

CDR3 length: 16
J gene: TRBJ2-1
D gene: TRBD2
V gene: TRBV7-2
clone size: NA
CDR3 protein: CASSLGGASGMSEQFF
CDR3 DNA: TGTGCCAGCAGCTTAGGGGGGGCTAGCGGGATGAGTGAGCAGTTCTTC

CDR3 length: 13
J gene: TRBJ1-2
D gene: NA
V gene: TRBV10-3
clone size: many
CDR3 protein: CAISAGVGYGYTF
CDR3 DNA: TGTGCCATCAGTGCCGGGGTAGGGTATGGCTACACCTTC

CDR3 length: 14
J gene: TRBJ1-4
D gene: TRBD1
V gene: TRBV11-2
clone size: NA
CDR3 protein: CASSLGQGAEKLFF
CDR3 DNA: TGTGCCAGCAGCCTAGGACAGGGGGCTGAAAAACTGTTTTTT

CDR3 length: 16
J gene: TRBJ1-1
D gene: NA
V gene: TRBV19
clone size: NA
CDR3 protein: CASYSPAGDWGTEAFF
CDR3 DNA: TGTGCCAGTTACTCCCCCGCAGGGGATTGGGGGACTGAAGCTTTCTTT

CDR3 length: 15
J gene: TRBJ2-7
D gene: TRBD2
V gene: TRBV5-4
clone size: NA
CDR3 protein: CASSLGGTSTYEQYF
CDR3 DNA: TGTGCCAGCAGCTTGGGAGGGACTAGCACCTACGAGCAGTACTTC

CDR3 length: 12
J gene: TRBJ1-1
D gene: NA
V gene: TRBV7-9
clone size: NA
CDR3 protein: CASSFGQRGAFF
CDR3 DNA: TGTGCCAGCAGCTTCGGACAGAGGGGGGCTTTCTTT

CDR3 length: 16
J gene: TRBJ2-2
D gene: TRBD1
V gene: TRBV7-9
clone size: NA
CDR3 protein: CASSLMGTGGTGELFF
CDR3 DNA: TGTGCCAGCAGCTTAATGGGGACAGGGGGCACCGGGGAGCTGTTTTTT